The sequence of this T cell receptor beta chain was determined in a study of early T cells in non-severe SARS-CoV-2 infection. The V gene end was trimmed by 5 bases and the J gene end by 7 bases; junction bases not matched to a gene: 5. The CDR3 covers 13 residues. Germline CDR1 and CDR2: SGHRS and YFSETQ. A single record per CDR3 protein comes from TCRdb applying MiXCR to the 5' RACE reads. The repertoire holds 20,000 to 30,000 distinct CDR3 sequences, around 5.4% seen once, with 2% to 3% in the top ten. This clonotype is labeled medium-sized. V gene TRBV5-1 combines with J gene TRBJ2-1; TRBD1 matches 8 bases. The sample consisted of whole blood. The TCR was taken from an adult who was a healthcare worker with PCR-confirmed SARS-CoV-2 infection or an uninfected control (not recorded which). The CDR3 nucleotides are TGCGCCAGCAGAGCAGGGGGCTTGAATGAGCAGTTCTTC. It specifies CASRAGGLNEQFF.